The entry below describes one T cell receptor (beta chain). The data stem from a study of T cell responses to AZD1222 COVID-19 vaccine. Trimming left V 7 bases short and J 8 bases short, with 6 bases between. Germline loops: CDR1 DFQATT, CDR2 SNEGSKA (reference sequence). This CDR3 spans 9 amino acids. Measured with immunoSEQ multiplex PCR; TCRdb has only the in-frame clones, and not every one. This sample has under 150,000 clones, with more than 85% found just once. Here the sequenced sample was peripheral blood, taken on day 0 of AZD1222 vaccination. The rearrangement uses TRBV20-1 and TRBJ2-1; D not resolved. This clonotype was obtained from an adult in good health. The chain's CDR3 is CSVGDEQFF. The CDR3 nucleotides read TGCAGTGTTGGGGATGAGCAGTTCTTC.